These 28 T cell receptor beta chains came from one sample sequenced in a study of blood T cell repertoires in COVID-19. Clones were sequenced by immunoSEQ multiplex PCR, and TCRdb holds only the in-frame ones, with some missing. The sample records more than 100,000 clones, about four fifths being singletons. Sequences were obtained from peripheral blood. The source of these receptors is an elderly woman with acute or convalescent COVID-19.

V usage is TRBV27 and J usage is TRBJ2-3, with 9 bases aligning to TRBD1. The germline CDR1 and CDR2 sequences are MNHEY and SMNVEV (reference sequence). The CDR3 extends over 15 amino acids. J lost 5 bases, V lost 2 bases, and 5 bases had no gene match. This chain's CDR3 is CASSLSGTGLDTQYF. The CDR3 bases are TGTGCCAGCAGTTTAAGCGGGACAGGGTTAGATACGCAGTATTTT.

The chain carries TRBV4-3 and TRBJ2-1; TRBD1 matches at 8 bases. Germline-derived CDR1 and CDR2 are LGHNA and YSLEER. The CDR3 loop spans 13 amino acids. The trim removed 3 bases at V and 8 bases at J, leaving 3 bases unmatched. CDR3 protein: CASSHDRGYEQFF. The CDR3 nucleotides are TGCGCCAGCAGCCACGACAGGGGTTATGAGCAGTTCTTC.

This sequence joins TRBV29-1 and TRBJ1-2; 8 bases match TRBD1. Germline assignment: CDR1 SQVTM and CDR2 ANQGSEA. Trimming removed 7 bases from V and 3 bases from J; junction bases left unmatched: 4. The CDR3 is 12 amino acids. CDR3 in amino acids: CSAMGQDYGYTF. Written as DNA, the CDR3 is TGCAGCGCAATGGGACAGGACTATGGCTACACCTTC.

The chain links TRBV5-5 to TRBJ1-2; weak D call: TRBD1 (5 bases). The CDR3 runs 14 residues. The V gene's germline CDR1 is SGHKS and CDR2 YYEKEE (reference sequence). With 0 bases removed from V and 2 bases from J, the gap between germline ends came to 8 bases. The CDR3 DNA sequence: TGTGCCAGCAGCTTGGCCGACAGAAACTATGGCTACACCTTC. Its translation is CASSLADRNYGYTF.

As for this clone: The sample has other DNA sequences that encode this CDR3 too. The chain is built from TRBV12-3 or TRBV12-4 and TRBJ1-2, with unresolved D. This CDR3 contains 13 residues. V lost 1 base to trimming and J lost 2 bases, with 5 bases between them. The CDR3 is CASSLGQNYGYTF. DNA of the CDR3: TGTGCCAGCAGTTTAGGTCAGAACTATGGCTACACCTTC.

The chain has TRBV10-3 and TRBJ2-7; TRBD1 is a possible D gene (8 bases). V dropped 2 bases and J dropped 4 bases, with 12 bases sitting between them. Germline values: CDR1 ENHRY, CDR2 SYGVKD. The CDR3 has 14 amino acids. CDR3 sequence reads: CAISEAQGGYEQYF. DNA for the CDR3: TGTGCCATCAGTGAGGCACAGGGGGGGTACGAGCAGTACTTC.

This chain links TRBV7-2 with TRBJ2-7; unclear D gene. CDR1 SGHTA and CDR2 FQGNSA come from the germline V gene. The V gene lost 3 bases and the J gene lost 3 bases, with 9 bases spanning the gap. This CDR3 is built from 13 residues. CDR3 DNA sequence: TGTGCCAGCAGCTTTGACATTGTCTACGAGCAGTACTTC. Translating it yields CASSFDIVYEQYF.

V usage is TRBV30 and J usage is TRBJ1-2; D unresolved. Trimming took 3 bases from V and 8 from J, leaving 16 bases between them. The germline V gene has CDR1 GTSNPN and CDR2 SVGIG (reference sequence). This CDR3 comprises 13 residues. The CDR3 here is CAWRVNGVTGYTF. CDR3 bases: TGTGCCTGGAGGGTCAACGGAGTAACAGGCTACACCTTC.

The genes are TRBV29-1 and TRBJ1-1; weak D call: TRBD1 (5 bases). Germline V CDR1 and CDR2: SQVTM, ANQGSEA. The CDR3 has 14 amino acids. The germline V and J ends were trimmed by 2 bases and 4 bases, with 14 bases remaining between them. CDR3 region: CSVEYHQDITEAFF. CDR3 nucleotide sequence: TGCAGCGTTGAATATCACCAGGACATCACTGAAGCTTTCTTT.

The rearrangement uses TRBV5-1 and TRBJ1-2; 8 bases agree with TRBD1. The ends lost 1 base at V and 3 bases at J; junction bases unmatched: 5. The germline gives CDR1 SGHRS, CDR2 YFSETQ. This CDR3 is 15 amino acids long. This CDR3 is CASSLHGQGDYGYTF. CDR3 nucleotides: TGCGCCAGCAGCTTGCACGGACAGGGAGACTATGGCTACACCTTC.

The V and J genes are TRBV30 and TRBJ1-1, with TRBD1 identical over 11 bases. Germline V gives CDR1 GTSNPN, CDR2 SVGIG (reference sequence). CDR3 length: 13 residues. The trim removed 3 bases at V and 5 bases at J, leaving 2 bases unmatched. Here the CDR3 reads CAWSGQGATEAFF. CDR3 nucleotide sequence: TGTGCCTGGAGCGGACAGGGGGCAACTGAAGCTTTCTTT.

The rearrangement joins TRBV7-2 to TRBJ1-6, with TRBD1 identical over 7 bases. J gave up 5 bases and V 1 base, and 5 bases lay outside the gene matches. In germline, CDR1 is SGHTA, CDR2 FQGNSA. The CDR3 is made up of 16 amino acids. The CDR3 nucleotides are TGTGCCAGCAGCTTAGTAGGACAGGTTGATAATTCACCCCTCCACTTT. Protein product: CASSLVGQVDNSPLHF.

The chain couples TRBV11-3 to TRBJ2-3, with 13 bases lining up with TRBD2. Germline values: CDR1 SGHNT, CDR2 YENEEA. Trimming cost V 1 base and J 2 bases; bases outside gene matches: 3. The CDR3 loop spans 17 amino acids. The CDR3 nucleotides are TGTGCCAGCAGCTTAGGACTAGCGGGAGGTCCCACAGATACGCAGTATTTT. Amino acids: CASSLGLAGGPTDTQYF.

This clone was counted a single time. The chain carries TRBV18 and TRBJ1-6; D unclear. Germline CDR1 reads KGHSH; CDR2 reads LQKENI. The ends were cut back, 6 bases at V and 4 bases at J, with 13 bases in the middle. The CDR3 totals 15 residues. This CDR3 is CASSAGGQYNSPLHF. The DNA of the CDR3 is TGTGCCAGCTCTGCGGGAGGGCAATATAATTCACCCCTCCACTTT.

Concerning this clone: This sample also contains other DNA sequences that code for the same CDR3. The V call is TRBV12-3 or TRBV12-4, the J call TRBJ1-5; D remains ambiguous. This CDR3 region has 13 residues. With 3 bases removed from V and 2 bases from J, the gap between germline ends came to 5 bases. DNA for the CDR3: TGTGCCAGCAGTTTCGGGGGCAATCAGCCCCAGCATTTT. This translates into CASSFGGNQPQHF.

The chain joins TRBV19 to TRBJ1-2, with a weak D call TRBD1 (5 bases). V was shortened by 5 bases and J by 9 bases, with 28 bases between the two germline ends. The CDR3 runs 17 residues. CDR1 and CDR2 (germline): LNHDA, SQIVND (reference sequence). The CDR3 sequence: CASSDFGDSRSGESYTF. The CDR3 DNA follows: TGTGCCAGTAGTGATTTTGGCGACAGTAGGTCGGGTGAAAGCTACACCTTC.

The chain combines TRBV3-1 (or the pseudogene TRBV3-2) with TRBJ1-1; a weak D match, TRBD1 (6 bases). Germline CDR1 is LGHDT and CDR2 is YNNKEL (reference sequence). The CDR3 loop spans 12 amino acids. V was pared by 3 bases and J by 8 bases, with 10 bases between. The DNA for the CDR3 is TGTGCCAGCAGCCACTTCGGGACAGAAGCTTTCTTT. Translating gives CASSHFGTEAFF.

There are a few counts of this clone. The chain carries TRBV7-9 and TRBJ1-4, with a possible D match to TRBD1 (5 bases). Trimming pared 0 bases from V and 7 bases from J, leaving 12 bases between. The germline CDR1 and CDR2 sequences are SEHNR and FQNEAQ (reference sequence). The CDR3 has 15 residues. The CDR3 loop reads CASSLAMGGREKLFF. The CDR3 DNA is TGTGCCAGCAGCTTAGCGATGGGGGGACGTGAAAAACTGTTTTTT. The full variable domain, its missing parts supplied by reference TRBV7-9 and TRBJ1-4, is DTGVSQNPRHKITKRGQNVTFRCDPISEHNRLYWYRQTLGQGPEFLTYFQNEAQLEKSRLLSDRFSAERPKGSFSTLEIQRTEQGDSAMYLCASSLAMGGREKLFFGSGTQLSVL.

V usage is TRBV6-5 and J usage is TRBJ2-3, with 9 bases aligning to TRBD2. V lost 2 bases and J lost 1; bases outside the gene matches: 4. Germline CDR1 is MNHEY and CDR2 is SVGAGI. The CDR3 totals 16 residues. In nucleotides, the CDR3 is TGTGCCAGCAGTTACACCGAGCGGGGGGGCACAGATACGCAGTATTTT. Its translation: CASSYTERGGTDTQYF.

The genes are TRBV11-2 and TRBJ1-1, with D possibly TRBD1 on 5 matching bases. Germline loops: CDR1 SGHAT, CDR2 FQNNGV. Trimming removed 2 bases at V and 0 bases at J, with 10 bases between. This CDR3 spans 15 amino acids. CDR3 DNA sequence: TGTGCCAGCAGCTTACGTCGGGGGTTGAACACTGAAGCTTTCTTT. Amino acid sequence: CASSLRRGLNTEAFF. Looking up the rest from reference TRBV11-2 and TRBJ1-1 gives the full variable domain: EAGVAQSPRYKIIEKRQSVAFWCNPISGHATLYWYQQILGQGPKLLIQFQNNGVVDDSQLPKDRFSAERLKGVDSTLKIQPAKLEDSAVYLCASSLRRGLNTEAFFGQGTRLTVV.

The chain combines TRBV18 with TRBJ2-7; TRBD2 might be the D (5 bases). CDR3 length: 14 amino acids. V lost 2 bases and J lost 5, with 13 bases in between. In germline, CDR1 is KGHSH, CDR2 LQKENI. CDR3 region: CASSPRNEGDEQYF. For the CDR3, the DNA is TGTGCCAGCTCACCAAGGAATGAGGGAGACGAGCAGTACTTC.

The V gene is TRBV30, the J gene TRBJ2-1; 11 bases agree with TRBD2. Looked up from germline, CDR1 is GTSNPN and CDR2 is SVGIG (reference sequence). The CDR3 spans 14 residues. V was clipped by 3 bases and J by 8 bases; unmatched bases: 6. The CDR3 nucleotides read TGTGCCTGGAGAACGTCTAGCGGGAGGCATGAGCAGTTCTTC. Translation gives CAWRTSSGRHEQFF.

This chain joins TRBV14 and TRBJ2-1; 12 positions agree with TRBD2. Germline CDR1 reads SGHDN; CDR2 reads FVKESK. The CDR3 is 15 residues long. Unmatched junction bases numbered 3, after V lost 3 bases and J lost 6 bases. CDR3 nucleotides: TGTGCCAGCAGCCATCCGGGACTAGCGGGCAATGAGCAGTTCTTC. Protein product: CASSHPGLAGNEQFF.

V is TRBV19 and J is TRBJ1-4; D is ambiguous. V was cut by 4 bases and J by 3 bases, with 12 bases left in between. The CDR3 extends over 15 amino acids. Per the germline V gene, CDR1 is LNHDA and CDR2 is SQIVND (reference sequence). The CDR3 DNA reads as TGTGCCAGTAGTACAACCGGTGGGCCTAATGAAAAACTGTTTTTT. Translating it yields CASSTTGGPNEKLFF.

This CDR3 is CASQGQSSGANVLTF. Written as DNA, the CDR3 is TGTGCCAGCCAGGGGCAGAGCTCTGGGGCCAACGTCCTGACTTTC. V is TRBV5-4 and J is TRBJ2-6; a weak D match, TRBD1 (6 bases). Germline CDR1 and CDR2: SGHNT and YYREEE (reference sequence). V was pared by 7 bases and J by 0 bases, with 11 bases between. The CDR3 totals 15 residues.

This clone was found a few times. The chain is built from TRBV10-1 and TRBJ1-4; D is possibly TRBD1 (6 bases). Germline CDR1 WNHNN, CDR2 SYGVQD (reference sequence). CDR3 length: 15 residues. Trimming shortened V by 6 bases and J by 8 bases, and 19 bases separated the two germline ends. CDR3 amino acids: CASSDRTEGPEKLFF. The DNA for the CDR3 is TGCGCCAGCAGCGATCGGACAGAGGGACCCGAAAAACTGTTTTTT.

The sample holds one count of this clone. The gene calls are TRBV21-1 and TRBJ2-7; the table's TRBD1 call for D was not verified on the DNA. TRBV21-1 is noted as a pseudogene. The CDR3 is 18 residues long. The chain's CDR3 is CASRHPLHRKHRAFEQYF. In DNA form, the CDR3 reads TGTGCCAGCAGACACCCACTCCACCGTAAGCACAGGGCTTTCGAGCAGTACTTC.

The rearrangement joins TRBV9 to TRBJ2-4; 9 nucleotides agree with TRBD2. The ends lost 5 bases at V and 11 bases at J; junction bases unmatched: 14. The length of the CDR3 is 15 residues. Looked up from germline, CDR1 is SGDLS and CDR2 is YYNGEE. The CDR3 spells CASSLGSGGRNVQYF. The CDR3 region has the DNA TGTGCCAGCAGTCTAGGTAGCGGGGGAAGAAATGTTCAGTACTTC. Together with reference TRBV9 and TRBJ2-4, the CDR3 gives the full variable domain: DSGVTQTPKHLITATGQRVTLRCSPRSGDLSVYWYQQSLDQGLQFLIQYYNGEERAKGNILERFSAQQFPDLHSELNLSSLELGDSALYFCASSLGSGGRNVQYFGAGTRLSVL.